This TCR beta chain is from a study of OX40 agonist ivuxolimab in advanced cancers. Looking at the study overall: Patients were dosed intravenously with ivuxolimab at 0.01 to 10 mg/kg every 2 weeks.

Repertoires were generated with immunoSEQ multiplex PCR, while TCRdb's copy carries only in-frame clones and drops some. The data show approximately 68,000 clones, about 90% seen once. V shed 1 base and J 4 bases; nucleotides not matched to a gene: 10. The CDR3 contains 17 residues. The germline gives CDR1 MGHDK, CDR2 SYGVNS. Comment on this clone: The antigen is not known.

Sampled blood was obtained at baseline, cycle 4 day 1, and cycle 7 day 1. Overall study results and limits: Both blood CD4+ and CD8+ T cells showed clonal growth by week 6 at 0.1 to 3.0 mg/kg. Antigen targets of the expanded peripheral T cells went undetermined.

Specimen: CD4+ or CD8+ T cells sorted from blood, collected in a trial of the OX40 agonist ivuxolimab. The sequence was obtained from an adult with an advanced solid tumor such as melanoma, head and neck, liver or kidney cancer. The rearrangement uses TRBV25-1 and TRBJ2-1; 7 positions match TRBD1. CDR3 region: CASSEFRGTEFYNEQFF. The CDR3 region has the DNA TGTGCCAGCAGTGAATTTAGAGGGACAGAGTTTTACAATGAGCAGTTCTTC.